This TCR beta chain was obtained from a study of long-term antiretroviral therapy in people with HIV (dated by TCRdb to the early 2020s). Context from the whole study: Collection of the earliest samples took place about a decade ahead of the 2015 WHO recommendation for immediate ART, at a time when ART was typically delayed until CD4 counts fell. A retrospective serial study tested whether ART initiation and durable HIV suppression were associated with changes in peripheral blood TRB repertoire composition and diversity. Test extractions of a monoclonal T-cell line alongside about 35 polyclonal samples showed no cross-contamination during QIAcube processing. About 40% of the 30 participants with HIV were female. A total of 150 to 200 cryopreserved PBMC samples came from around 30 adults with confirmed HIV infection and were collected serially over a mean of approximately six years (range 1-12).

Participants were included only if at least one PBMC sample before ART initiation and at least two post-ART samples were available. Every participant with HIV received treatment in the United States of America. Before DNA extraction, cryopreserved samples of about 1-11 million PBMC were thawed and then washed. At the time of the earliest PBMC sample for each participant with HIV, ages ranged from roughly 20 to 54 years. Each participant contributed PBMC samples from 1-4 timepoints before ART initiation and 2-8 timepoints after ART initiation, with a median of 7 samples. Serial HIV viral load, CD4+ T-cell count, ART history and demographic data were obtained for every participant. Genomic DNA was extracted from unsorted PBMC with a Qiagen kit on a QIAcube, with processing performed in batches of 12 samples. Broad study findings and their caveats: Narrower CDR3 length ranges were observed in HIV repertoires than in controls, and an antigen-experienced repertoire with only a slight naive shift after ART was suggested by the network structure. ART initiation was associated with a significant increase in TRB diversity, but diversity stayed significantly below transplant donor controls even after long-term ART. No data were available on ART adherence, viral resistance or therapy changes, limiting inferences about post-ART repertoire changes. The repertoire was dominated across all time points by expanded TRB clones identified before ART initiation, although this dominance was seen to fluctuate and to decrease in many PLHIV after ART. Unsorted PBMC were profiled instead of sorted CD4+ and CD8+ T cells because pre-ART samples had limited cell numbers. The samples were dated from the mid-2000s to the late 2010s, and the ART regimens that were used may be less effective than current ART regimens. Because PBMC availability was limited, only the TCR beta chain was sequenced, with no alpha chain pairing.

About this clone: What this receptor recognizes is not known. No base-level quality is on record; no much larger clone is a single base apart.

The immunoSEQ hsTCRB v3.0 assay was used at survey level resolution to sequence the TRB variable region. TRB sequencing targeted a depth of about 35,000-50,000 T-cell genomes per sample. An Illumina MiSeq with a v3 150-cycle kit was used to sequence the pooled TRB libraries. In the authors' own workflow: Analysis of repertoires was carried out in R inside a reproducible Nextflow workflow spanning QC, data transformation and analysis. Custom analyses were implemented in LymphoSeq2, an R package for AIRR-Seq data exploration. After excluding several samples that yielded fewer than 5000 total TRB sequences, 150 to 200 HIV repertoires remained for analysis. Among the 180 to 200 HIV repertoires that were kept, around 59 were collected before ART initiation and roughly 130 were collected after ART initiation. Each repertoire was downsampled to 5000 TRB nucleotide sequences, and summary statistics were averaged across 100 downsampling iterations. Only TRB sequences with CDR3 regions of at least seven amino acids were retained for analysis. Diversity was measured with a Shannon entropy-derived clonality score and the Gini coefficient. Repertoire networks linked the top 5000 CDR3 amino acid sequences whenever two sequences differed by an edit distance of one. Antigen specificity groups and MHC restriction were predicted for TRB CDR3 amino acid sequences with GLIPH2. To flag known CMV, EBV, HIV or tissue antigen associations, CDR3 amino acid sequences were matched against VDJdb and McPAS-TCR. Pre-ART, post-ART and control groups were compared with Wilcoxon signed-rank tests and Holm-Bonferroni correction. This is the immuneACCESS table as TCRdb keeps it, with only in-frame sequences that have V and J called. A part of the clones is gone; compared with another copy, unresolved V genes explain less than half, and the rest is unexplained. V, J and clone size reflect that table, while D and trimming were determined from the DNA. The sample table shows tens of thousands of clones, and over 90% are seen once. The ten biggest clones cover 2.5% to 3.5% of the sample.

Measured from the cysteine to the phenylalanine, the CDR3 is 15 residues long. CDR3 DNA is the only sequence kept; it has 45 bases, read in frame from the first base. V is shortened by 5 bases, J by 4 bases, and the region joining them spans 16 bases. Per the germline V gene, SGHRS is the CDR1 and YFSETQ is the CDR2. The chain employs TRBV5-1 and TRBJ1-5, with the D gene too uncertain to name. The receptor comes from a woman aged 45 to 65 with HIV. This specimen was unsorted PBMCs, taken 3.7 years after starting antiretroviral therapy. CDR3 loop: CASSPGPERNQPQHF. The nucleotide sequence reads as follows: TGCGCCAGCAGTCCAGGACCCGAGCGTAATCAGCCCCAGCATTTT.